The T cell receptor (beta chain) described here comes from a study of blood T cell repertoires in COVID-19. Looking at the study overall: The analysed material was cDNA or gDNA that came from T cells, B-cell-depleted T cells, or PBMCs.

In the source study's methods: Estimates of nucleated cell counts were drawn from the amplification of reference gene primers. Only in-frame clones appear in the TCRdb table, and some are missing; sequencing was by immunoSEQ multiplex PCR. The DNA gave D and trimming, while V, J and clone size come from that table. The profile shows about 170,000 clones, around 87% of them singletons. The sequenced sample was peripheral blood. This clonotype originated in a woman over 75 in a cohort sampled during active or convalescent COVID-19.

CDR3 amino acids: CASTRGLAGSSYEQYV. The CDR3 nucleotides are TGTGCCAGCACCAGAGGACTAGCGGGTTCCTCCTACGAGCAGTACGTC. The chain combines TRBV2 with TRBJ2-7; 11 bases fit TRBD2. In germline, CDR1 is SNHLY, CDR2 FYNNEI. The CDR3 covers 16 residues. Germline trimming cut 7 bases from V and 0 bases from J; bases unmatched to any gene: 8.